One sample yielded the 21 T cell receptor beta chains listed below, sequenced in a study of CD8+ T cells in alopecia areata. cDNA reverse transcribed from extracted RNA served as the sequencing template. Profiling relied on immunoSEQ multiplex PCR, and the TCRdb table lists in-frame clones only, not all of them. Counted here are roughly 250,000 clones, about 68% occurring once; the ten biggest clones make up under 1.5%. The source was CD4+ T cells sorted from blood, collected at week 0. The receptors were gathered from a human donor with alopecia areata.

This clone was observed a single time. The chain combines TRBV29-1 with TRBJ1-5; the match to TRBD1 covers 7 bases. CDR1 and CDR2 (germline): SQVTM, ANQGSEA. The CDR3 contains 12 residues. After removal of 8 bases from V and 2 bases from J, the junction contained 3 bases not matched to a gene. The CDR3 region has the DNA TGCAGCACTGGACAGGGCAATCAGCCCCAGCATTTT. Encoded protein: CSTGQGNQPQHF.

The chain is built from TRBV30 and TRBJ2-5; 9 positions agree with TRBD1. CDR3 length: 16 residues. V was pared by 0 bases and J by 4 bases, with 9 bases of the junction left unmatched. Germline V gene data show CDR1 as GTSNPN and CDR2 as SVGIG (reference sequence). The CDR3 sequence is CAWSVLGQGKRETQYF. The CDR3 DNA reads as TGTGCCTGGAGTGTACTGGGACAGGGTAAAAGAGAGACCCAGTACTTC.

The V and J genes are TRBV27 and TRBJ2-5, with a tentative D call TRBD2 (5 bases). The CDR3 totals 17 residues. Per germline, CDR1 MNHEY and CDR2 SMNVEV (reference sequence). V was trimmed by 7 bases and J by 5 bases, leaving 26 bases between them. The CDR3 reads CASTSSRGFGLAETQYF. The CDR3 nucleotides read TGTGCCAGCACTTCCTCTCGGGGATTTGGCCTCGCGGAGACCCAGTACTTC.

This chain joins TRBV7-9 and TRBJ2-2; no clear D gene. Trimming took 4 bases from V and 1 from J, leaving 16 bases between them. CDR3 length: 17 amino acids. Germline lookup yields CDR1 SEHNR and CDR2 FQNEAQ (reference sequence). The CDR3 loop is CASSSSPGARNTGELFF. The CDR3 DNA reads as TGTGCCAGCAGCTCATCCCCAGGAGCTCGGAACACCGGGGAGCTGTTTTTT. The full variable domain, rest sourced from reference TRBV7-9 and TRBJ2-2, is DTGVSQNPRHKITKRGQNVTFRCDPISEHNRLYWYRQTLGQGPEFLTYFQNEAQLEKSRLLSDRFSAERPKGSFSTLEIQRTEQGDSAMYLCASSSSPGARNTGELFFGEGSRLTVL.

The chain uses TRBV9 and TRBJ2-1, with D unclear. Germline loops: CDR1 SGDLS, CDR2 YYNGEE. The germline V and J ends were trimmed by 0 bases and 0 bases, with 7 bases remaining between them. The CDR3 covers 15 residues. CDR3 amino acids: CASSVEGDSYNEQFF. The CDR3 coding sequence is TGTGCCAGCAGCGTAGAAGGAGACTCCTACAATGAGCAGTTCTTC.

This clone was observed a handful of times. This chain connects TRBV11-2 to TRBJ2-1; D is possibly TRBD2 (5 bases). CDR1 and CDR2 (germline): SGHAT, FQNNGV. The CDR3 spans 15 residues. V was shortened by 5 bases and J by 7 bases, with 18 bases between the two germline ends. The CDR3 spells CASSHFSGHGNEQFF. The CDR3 nucleotides read TGTGCCAGCAGCCACTTCAGCGGTCATGGGAATGAGCAGTTCTTC. The full variable domain, completed using reference TRBV11-2 and TRBJ2-1, is EAGVAQSPRYKIIEKRQSVAFWCNPISGHATLYWYQQILGQGPKLLIQFQNNGVVDDSQLPKDRFSAERLKGVDSTLKIQPAKLEDSAVYLCASSHFSGHGNEQFFGPGTRLTVL.

This clone has only a few counts. The chain recombines TRBV29-1 with TRBJ2-3; 8 nucleotides line up with TRBD2. Germline CDR1 and CDR2: SQVTM and ANQGSEA. The CDR3 runs 14 residues. V lost 4 bases, J lost 4 bases, and 7 bases stayed unmatched. CDR3 nucleotide sequence: TGCAGCGTTGGGGTTAGCGGGGTCTCAGATACGCAGTATTTT. Translating it yields CSVGVSGVSDTQYF.

J is TRBJ2-3 and V is TRBV29-1; D possibly uses TRBD1 or TRBD2 (6 bases each). This CDR3 has 14 amino acids. The V gene's germline CDR1 is SQVTM and CDR2 ANQGSEA. Between the trimmed V and J ends, which lost 5 bases and 0 bases, there was a span of 12 bases. This CDR3 reads CSVLGGQSTDTQYF. The DNA of the CDR3 is TGCAGCGTTTTAGGGGGGCAAAGCACAGATACGCAGTATTTT.

The chain uses TRBV14 and TRBJ1-2; D may be TRBD1 (5 bases). This CDR3 spans 12 amino acids. Germline CDR1 and CDR2: SGHDN and FVKESK. Trimming shortened V by 5 bases and J by 5 bases, and 9 bases separated the two germline ends. CDR3 sequence: CASSLTDYGYTF. The CDR3 DNA reads as TGTGCCAGCAGCTTGACAGATTATGGCTACACCTTC. The variable domain in full, completed from reference TRBV14 and TRBJ1-2, reads EAGVTQFPSHSVIEKGQTVTLRCDPISGHDNLYWYRRVMGKEIKFLLHFVKESKQDESGMPNNRFLAERTGGTYSTLKVQPAELEDSGVYFCASSLTDYGYTFGSGTRLTVV.

The chain is built from TRBV23-1 and TRBJ1-6; TRBD1 matches 8 bases. TRBV23-1 is given ORF status, its function remaining uncertain. The V gene end was trimmed by 0 bases and the J gene end by 5 bases; junction bases not matched to a gene: 12. CDR3 size: 19 residues. DNA of the CDR3: TGCGCCAGCAGTCAATCGTCGATGACAGGGGCACGGAATAATTCACCCCTCCACTTT. It yields the protein CASSQSSMTGARNNSPLHF.

The chain uses TRBV30 and TRBJ1-1; no reliable D call. The length of the CDR3 is 13 residues. The V gene's germline CDR1 is GTSNPN and CDR2 SVGIG (reference sequence). Trimming pared 3 bases from V and 4 bases from J, leaving 12 bases between. The CDR3 spells CAWRTAGGTEAFF. Here the CDR3 DNA reads TGTGCCTGGAGAACGGCGGGAGGCACTGAAGCTTTCTTT.

V usage is TRBV4-3 and J usage is TRBJ2-5; perhaps D is TRBD1 or TRBD2 (5 bases each). CDR1 and CDR2 (germline): LGHNA, YSLEER. The V and J ends lost 2 bases and 9 bases respectively, with 16 bases between them. The CDR3 is 14 residues long. In DNA, the CDR3 is TGCGCCAGCAGCCAATCGGGACGGACGGTGGCCCAGTACTTC. This codes for CASSQSGRTVAQYF.

The sample holds a few counts of this clone. This chain uses TRBV11-2 with TRBJ2-2, with no clear D. Looked up from germline, CDR1 is SGHAT and CDR2 is FQNNGV. The CDR3 contains 13 residues. Trimming left V 4 bases short and J 6 bases short, with 9 bases between. The CDR3 DNA sequence: TGTGCCAGCAGCTCCGGGCTTTCCGGGGAGCTGTTTTTT. Protein sequence: CASSSGLSGELFF.

The chain couples TRBV15 to TRBJ1-6, with a tentative D call TRBD1 (5 bases). Germline-derived CDR1 and CDR2 are LNHNV and YYDKDF (reference sequence). The CDR3 runs 13 residues. Between the trimmed V and J ends, which lost 3 bases and 14 bases, there was a span of 14 bases. The CDR3 region is CATSRDGPGALHF. CDR3 in DNA: TGTGCCACCAGCAGGGACGGGCCGGGGGCCCTCCACTTT.

The V and J genes are TRBV7-9 and TRBJ2-5; weak D call: TRBD2 (5 bases). CDR3 length: 14 amino acids. V gave up 2 bases and J gave up 4 bases, with 11 bases separating them. Germline CDR1 reads SEHNR; CDR2 reads FQNEAQ (reference sequence). The CDR3 protein is CASSLLGEGETQYF. For the CDR3, the DNA is TGTGCCAGCAGCTTACTAGGCGAGGGAGAGACCCAGTACTTC.

The chain links TRBV25-1 to TRBJ2-7; TRBD2 agrees at 9 bases. Germline CDR1 reads MGHDK; CDR2 reads SYGVNS. Unmatched junction bases numbered 7, after V lost 8 bases and J lost 2 bases. The CDR3 length is 14 residues. This CDR3 reads CASQGLAGPYEQYF. The CDR3 coding sequence is TGTGCCAGCCAGGGGCTAGCGGGGCCCTACGAGCAGTACTTC.

The rearrangement joins TRBV10-3 to TRBJ2-7, with 7 bases identical to TRBD1. J lost 5 bases, V lost 7 bases, and 8 bases had no gene match. CDR1 is ENHRY, CDR2 SYGVKD, per germline. The CDR3 is 13 residues long. The CDR3 bases are TGTGCCATCAAATTGGGACAGTTCGACGAGCAGTACTTC. Its protein is CAIKLGQFDEQYF.

DNA for the CDR3: TGTGCCTGGAGAGGTCCAGGGAGGGTGGCGACACCCCTCCACTTT. It is translated as CAWRGPGRVATPLHF. The rearrangement uses TRBV30 and TRBJ1-6; TRBD1 is a possible D gene (5 bases). V dropped 3 bases and J dropped 11 bases, with 20 bases sitting between them. Germline CDR1 and CDR2: GTSNPN and SVGIG (reference sequence). The CDR3 totals 15 residues.

This clone was recorded a few times. The same CDR3 arises from other DNA sequences in this sample as well. V is TRBV30 and J is TRBJ1-6, with 8 bases identical to TRBD1. Germline lookup yields CDR1 GTSNPN and CDR2 SVGIG (reference sequence). There are 13 residues in the CDR3. V gave up 5 bases and J gave up 6 bases; unmatched junction bases: 3. CDR3: CAWAGQGNSPLHF. The DNA of the CDR3 is TGTGCCTGGGCCGGACAGGGTAATTCACCCCTCCACTTT.

This clone was seen only a few times. The CDR3 DNA is TGTGCCAGCAGCTTGACTAGAGATACGCAGTATTTT. It is translated as CASSLTRDTQYF. The chain uses TRBV7-2 and TRBJ2-3, with D possibly being TRBD2 (6 bases). Per germline, CDR1 SGHTA and CDR2 FQGNSA. V gave up 3 bases and J gave up 5 bases, with 6 bases separating them. The CDR3 runs 12 residues.

This clone came up once. J is TRBJ2-3 and V is TRBV20-1, with D unclear. The CDR3 is 11 residues long. Trimming took off 6 bases at V and 4 bases at J, with 8 bases between the two ends. Germline V gives CDR1 DFQATT, CDR2 SNEGSKA (reference sequence). The CDR3: CSAPIADTQYF. The CDR3 coding sequence is TGCAGTGCACCAATCGCAGATACGCAGTATTTT.